Reported below is one T cell receptor beta chain. Its target is not known. These data come from a study of OX40 agonist ivuxolimab in advanced cancers. Study-wide context: Three individuals attained partial responses, comprising one hepatocellular carcinoma case and two cutaneous melanoma cases.

Produced via immunoSEQ multiplex PCR; TCRdb's table is partial and in-frame only. The sample contains 35,000 to 40,000 clones, more than 60% of which appear only once. Study findings and constraints: Also present in some nonresponders was a low level of normalized T-cell clonal expansion. Blood T cells, both CD4+ and CD8+, expanded clonally by week 6 at 0.1 to 3.0 mg/kg. Fewer expanded clones were found on average in CD4+ than in CD8+ T cells.

Sequenced here: CD4+ or CD8+ T cells sorted from blood, sampled in a trial of the OX40 agonist ivuxolimab. This clonotype was obtained from an adult with an advanced solid tumor such as melanoma, head and neck, liver or kidney cancer.

The CDR3 bases are TGTGCCAGCTCAAAAGGGACAGAGAACACTGAAGCTTTCTTT. This sequence encodes CASSKGTENTEAFF. The rearrangement uses TRBV18 and TRBJ1-1, with 7 bases identical to TRBD1. CDR1 and CDR2 from the germline V gene are KGHSH and LQKENI. V lost 5 bases and J lost 1; bases outside the gene matches: 4. The CDR3 is 14 residues long.